A single sample is the source of the 29 T cell receptor beta chains below, sequenced in a study of beta chain features in type 1 diabetes. Since all of the isolated RNA was reverse transcribed, expressed TCRB transcripts were what got sequenced. Generated by immunoSEQ multiplex PCR, the TCRdb table keeps only in-frame clones and is missing some. The sample records 400,000 to 500,000 clones, 11% to 15% being singletons. The sample comprised naive CD4+ T cells from blood. The source is a young man in good health.

V is TRBV7-8 and J is TRBJ2-3, with D unclear. The CDR3 runs to 16 residues. In germline, CDR1 is SGHVS, CDR2 FQNEAQ. The germline V and J ends were trimmed by 2 bases and 1 base, with 13 bases remaining between them. The CDR3 DNA follows: TGTGCCAGCAGCTTAATGGAACGCTCGGGCACAGATACGCAGTATTTT. Its protein is CASSLMERSGTDTQYF.

This clone was recorded only once. The chain links TRBV29-1 to TRBJ1-2; TRBD1 agrees at 7 bases. Germline V gives CDR1 SQVTM, CDR2 ANQGSEA. The ends lost 3 bases at V and 4 bases at J; junction bases unmatched: 2. This CDR3 region has 12 residues. This CDR3 reads CSVDAGGYGYTF. As DNA, the CDR3 is TGCAGCGTTGACGCAGGGGGCTATGGCTACACCTTC.

This clone appeared a few times. The chain combines TRBV5-1 with TRBJ2-5; 8 positions match TRBD2. CDR3 length equals 14 residues. Germline CDR1 is SGHRS and CDR2 is YFSETQ. V shed 4 bases, J shed 1 base, and the junction held 3 bases outside the gene matches. CDR3 sequence (DNA): TGCGCCAGCAGCGTAGGGACTAGCCAAGAGACCCAGTACTTC. Encoded protein: CASSVGTSQETQYF.

The chain links TRBV4-1 to TRBJ2-4; 7 nucleotides align to TRBD2. The CDR3 runs to 14 residues. V lost 5 bases, J lost 1 base, and 2 bases stayed unmatched. Germline V gene data show CDR1 as MGHRA and CDR2 as YSYEKL. CDR3 sequence reads: CASSSGTAKNIQYF. The CDR3 DNA reads TGCGCCAGCAGCAGCGGGACGGCCAAAAACATTCAGTACTTC.

V and J are TRBV7-2 and TRBJ2-1; D unclear. The V end was cut by 4 bases, the J end by 5 bases, with 18 bases between. Per the germline V gene, CDR1 is SGHTA and CDR2 is FQGNSA. CDR3 size: 16 residues. CDR3 coding DNA: TGTGCCAGCAGCTCCGAAGCCGGCCGACCAAACAATGAGCAGTTCTTC. Translating it yields CASSSEAGRPNNEQFF. Supplemented by reference TRBV7-2 and TRBJ2-1, the full variable domain reads GAGVSQSPSNKVTEKGKDVELRCDPISGHTALYWYRQSLGQGLEFLIYFQGNSAPDKSGLPSDRFSAERTGGSVSTLTIQRTQQEDSAVYLCASSSEAGRPNNEQFFGPGTRLTVL.

This clone was observed a few times. The rearrangement joins TRBV15 to TRBJ1-2; D remains ambiguous. Germline CDR1 LNHNV, CDR2 YYDKDF (reference sequence). V was pared by 3 bases and J by 5 bases, with 16 bases between. CDR3 size: 15 residues. Written as DNA, the CDR3 is TGTGCCACCAGCAGTGTGAACAGCATTGGGTATGGCTACACCTTC. Translated: CATSSVNSIGYGYTF.

The chain combines TRBV12-5 with TRBJ2-3; D possibly uses TRBD1 or TRBD2 (6 bases each). The CDR3 is made up of 19 amino acids. Trimming removed 0 bases at V and 0 bases at J, with 19 bases between. Germline V gives CDR1 LGHNT, CDR2 FRNRAP. The CDR3 sequence is CASGLVIAGWGPSTDTQYF. Here the CDR3 DNA reads TGTGCTAGTGGTTTGGTAATCGCGGGGTGGGGGCCTAGCACAGATACGCAGTATTTT.

The sample holds a few counts of this clone. The chain couples TRBV5-1 to TRBJ2-5, with D maybe TRBD1 (5 bases). Trimming pared 2 bases from V and 4 bases from J, leaving 9 bases between. The CDR3 totals 13 residues. Germline values: CDR1 SGHRS, CDR2 YFSETQ. The CDR3 spells CASSLKGPETQYF. DNA of the CDR3: TGCGCCAGCAGCTTAAAGGGGCCAGAGACCCAGTACTTC.

J is TRBJ1-1 and V is TRBV7-2; D gene uncertain. This CDR3 has 14 residues. The germline V and J ends were trimmed by 1 base and 1 base, with 7 bases remaining between them. The germline gives CDR1 SGHTA, CDR2 FQGNSA. The CDR3 region has the DNA TGTGCCAGCAGCTTAGGGGGTGAGAACACTGAAGCTTTCTTT. It yields the protein CASSLGGENTEAFF.

There are a few counts of this clone. The rearrangement uses TRBV5-1 and TRBJ1-1; D is possibly TRBD1 (6 bases). Trimming removed 1 base from V and 2 bases from J, with 9 bases in between. Germline assignment: CDR1 SGHRS and CDR2 YFSETQ. The CDR3 runs to 14 residues. The CDR3 nucleotides are TGCGCCAGCAGCTTGCACAGGGATAACACTGAAGCTTTCTTT. It translates to CASSLHRDNTEAFF.

V usage is TRBV30 and J usage is TRBJ1-2, with TRBD1 as a possible D gene (6 bases). Per germline, CDR1 GTSNPN and CDR2 SVGIG (reference sequence). Trimming left V 0 bases short and J 3 bases short, with 8 bases between. This CDR3 contains 13 residues. The CDR3 loop reads CAWSVDSYYGYTF. The DNA of the CDR3 is TGTGCCTGGAGTGTGGACAGTTACTATGGCTACACCTTC.

This clone was picked up a small number of times. The J gene is TRBJ2-7, the V gene TRBV29-1; no firm D call. CDR3 length equals 13 residues. Germline V gene lookup returns CDR1 SQVTM and CDR2 ANQGSEA. Trimming removed 2 bases at V and 0 bases at J, with 8 bases between. The CDR3 sequence: CSVESRASYEQYF. CDR3 bases: TGCAGCGTTGAAAGCCGGGCCTCCTACGAGCAGTACTTC.

This chain uses TRBV14 with TRBJ1-1; the D is unclear. Germline CDR1 and CDR2: SGHDN and FVKESK. The CDR3 consists of 13 residues. The V gene lost 3 bases and the J gene lost 0 bases, with 5 bases spanning the gap. Here the CDR3 reads CASSQKVNTEAFF. As DNA, the CDR3 is TGTGCCAGCAGCCAGAAAGTGAACACTGAAGCTTTCTTT.

The genes are TRBV4-2 and TRBJ2-1, with 11 bases identical to TRBD2. The germline CDR1 and CDR2 sequences are LGHNA and YNFKEQ. The V gene end was trimmed by 3 bases and the J gene end by 7 bases; junction bases not matched to a gene: 8. The CDR3 is 16 residues long. The CDR3 DNA sequence: TGTGCCAGCAGCCACTGGACTAGCGGGCGGAGTAATGAGCAGTTCTTC. Its translation: CASSHWTSGRSNEQFF.

The CDR3 protein is CASSQPGLLVDEQYF. CDR3 nucleotide sequence: TGCGCCAGCAGCCAACCGGGACTCCTCGTTGACGAGCAGTACTTC. The V and J genes are TRBV4-1 and TRBJ2-7; D perhaps matches TRBD2 (6 bases). The CDR3 is made up of 15 amino acids. Germline values: CDR1 MGHRA, CDR2 YSYEKL. Trimming removed 2 bases at V and 5 bases at J, with 16 bases between.

This chain joins TRBV7-2 and TRBJ2-3, with 7 bases matching TRBD1. The J segment lost 1 base and the V segment lost 5 bases, leaving 3 bases of the junction unmatched. Germline V gives CDR1 SGHTA, CDR2 FQGNSA. The CDR3 extends over 14 amino acids. As DNA, the CDR3 is TGTGCCAGCAGCCGACAGGGTGGCACAGATACGCAGTATTTT. Its translation is CASSRQGGTDTQYF.

The gene calls are TRBV6-5 and TRBJ1-2; D is unresolved. This CDR3 has 14 residues. The germline V and J ends were trimmed by 6 bases and 4 bases, with 15 bases remaining between them. Germline assignment: CDR1 MNHEY and CDR2 SVGAGI. This CDR3 reads CASSSRSDLYGYTF. In nucleotides, the CDR3 is TGTGCCAGCAGCTCACGATCGGACCTCTATGGCTACACCTTC.

The chain carries TRBV2 and TRBJ2-2, with 7 bases aligning to TRBD2. The germline V gene has CDR1 SNHLY and CDR2 FYNNEI. CDR3 length: 15 residues. The V and J ends lost 6 bases and 0 bases, in that order; junction bases with no gene match: 4. CDR3: CASSLLATNTGELFF. As DNA, the CDR3 is TGTGCCAGCAGCCTACTAGCGACGAACACCGGGGAGCTGTTTTTT.

The chain employs TRBV4-1 and TRBJ2-1, with 10 positions matching TRBD2. This CDR3 comprises 17 residues. Germline assignment: CDR1 MGHRA and CDR2 YSYEKL. V was clipped by 2 bases and J by 1 base; unmatched bases: 5. CDR3 DNA: TGCGCCAGCAGCCAAAGCGGGGGGGCCAGGTCCTACAATGAGCAGTTCTTC. Protein: CASSQSGGARSYNEQFF.

CDR3 sequence (DNA): TGTGCCAGCAGTGAATTCGGTATGAACACTGAAGCTTTCTTT. Its protein is CASSEFGMNTEAFF. The genes are TRBV25-1 and TRBJ1-1; D gene ambiguous. Trimming pared 1 base from V and 0 bases from J, leaving 6 bases between. The CDR3 runs 14 residues. The germline V gene encodes CDR1 MGHDK and CDR2 SYGVNS.

In this sample, this clone turned up a few times. The rearrangement uses TRBV5-1 and TRBJ1-1; TRBD1 matches 7 bases. The trim removed 5 bases at V and 3 bases at J, leaving 7 bases unmatched. The germline V gene has CDR1 SGHRS and CDR2 YFSETQ. The CDR3 extends over 14 amino acids. CDR3 nucleotide sequence: TGCGCCAGCAGACGGGGACAGACGGACACTGAAGCTTTCTTT. It specifies CASRRGQTDTEAFF.

CDR3 in DNA: TGTGCCAGCAGCTTGGCTGGGAGCCACGAGCAGTACGTC. Protein sequence: CASSLAGSHEQYV. The chain carries TRBV5-6 and TRBJ2-7; the D gene is possibly TRBD2 (5 bases). CDR3 length: 13 residues. V was clipped by 0 bases and J by 5 bases, with 9 bases between them. Germline values: CDR1 SGHDT, CDR2 YYEEEE.

This CDR3 is CASRSDHGGGYGYTF. The DNA of the CDR3 is TGTGCCAGTAGAAGCGATCATGGGGGCGGGTATGGCTACACCTTC. The V gene is TRBV19, the J gene TRBJ1-2; TRBD1 is a possible D gene (6 bases). The CDR3 covers 15 residues. Germline V gene lookup returns CDR1 LNHDA and CDR2 SQIVND (reference sequence). V dropped 6 bases and J dropped 5 bases, with 19 bases sitting between them.

This clone has more than one count but fewer than ten. The gene calls are TRBV7-7 and TRBJ2-1; D may be TRBD1 (6 bases). With 5 bases removed from V and 5 bases from J, the gap between germline ends came to 16 bases. The CDR3 extends over 15 amino acids. From germline, CDR1 is SSHAT and CDR2 FNYEAQ (reference sequence). CDR3 in amino acids: CASSLGQLSNNEQFF. CDR3 DNA sequence: TGTGCCAGCAGCCTTGGACAGTTATCCAACAATGAGCAGTTCTTC.

This chain links TRBV9 with TRBJ2-2; D may be TRBD1 or TRBD2 (5 bases each). The CDR3 covers 16 residues. The germline V and J ends were trimmed by 6 bases and 0 bases, with 15 bases remaining between them. The germline V gene has CDR1 SGDLS and CDR2 YYNGEE. CDR3 in amino acids: CASTLSGTANTGELFF. The CDR3 DNA follows: TGTGCCAGCACCCTTTCCGGGACCGCGAACACCGGGGAGCTGTTTTTT. Full variable domain (rest looked up from reference TRBV9 and TRBJ2-2): DSGVTQTPKHLITATGQRVTLRCSPRSGDLSVYWYQQSLDQGLQFLIQYYNGEERAKGNILERFSAQQFPDLHSELNLSSLELGDSALYFCASTLSGTANTGELFFGEGSRLTVL.

A few counts support this clone. The chain carries TRBV7-9 and TRBJ1-1; no reliable D call. Germline CDR1 and CDR2: SEHNR and FQNEAQ (reference sequence). The V end lost 5 bases, the J end lost 0 bases, and 7 bases lay between the germline ends. There are 13 residues in the CDR3. The CDR3 DNA follows: TGTGCCAGCAGCCCGGGATTGAACACTGAAGCTTTCTTT. Translating it yields CASSPGLNTEAFF.

The chain couples TRBV4-3 to TRBJ2-2; TRBD1 is a possible D gene (6 bases). The CDR3 covers 15 residues. Germline values: CDR1 LGHNA, CDR2 YSLEER. Trimming cost V 4 bases and J 6 bases, with 15 bases left between them. The CDR3 nucleotides are TGCGCCAGCAGCCGAACCGGACAGTTCGCCGGGGAGCTGTTTTTT. Residues: CASSRTGQFAGELFF.

This clone was picked up a small number of times. V usage is TRBV7-9 and J usage is TRBJ1-2; TRBD1 matches at 8 bases. The CDR3 contains 14 residues. Germline assignment: CDR1 SEHNR and CDR2 FQNEAQ (reference sequence). V shed 2 bases and J 4 bases; nucleotides not matched to a gene: 3. The CDR3: CASSLMGQAYGYTF. CDR3 nucleotides: TGTGCCAGCAGCTTAATGGGACAGGCCTATGGCTACACCTTC.

This clone turned up a few times. The V gene is TRBV5-1, the J gene TRBJ1-1; 10 nucleotides align to TRBD1. Germline lookup yields CDR1 SGHRS and CDR2 YFSETQ. CDR3 length equals 14 residues. V lost 2 bases and J lost 4; bases outside the gene matches: 2. CDR3 DNA sequence: TGCGCCAGCAGCTTCCGGGACAGGGGCACTGAAGCTTTCTTT. The encoded protein is CASSFRDRGTEAFF.